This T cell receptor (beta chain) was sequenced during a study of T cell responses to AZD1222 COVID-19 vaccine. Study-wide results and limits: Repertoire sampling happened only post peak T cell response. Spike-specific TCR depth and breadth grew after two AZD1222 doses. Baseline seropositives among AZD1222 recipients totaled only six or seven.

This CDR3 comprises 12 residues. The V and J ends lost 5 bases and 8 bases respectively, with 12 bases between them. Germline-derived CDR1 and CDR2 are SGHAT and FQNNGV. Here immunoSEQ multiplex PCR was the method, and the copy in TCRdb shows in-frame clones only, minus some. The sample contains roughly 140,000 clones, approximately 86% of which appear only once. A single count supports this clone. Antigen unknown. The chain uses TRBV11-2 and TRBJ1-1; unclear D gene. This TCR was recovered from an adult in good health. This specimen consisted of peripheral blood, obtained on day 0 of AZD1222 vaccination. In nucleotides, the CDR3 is TGTGCCAGCAGCCCCCGGGTCAGCGAAGCTTTCTTT. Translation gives CASSPRVSEAFF. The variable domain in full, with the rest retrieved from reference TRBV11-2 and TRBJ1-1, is EAGVAQSPRYKIIEKRQSVAFWCNPISGHATLYWYQQILGQGPKLLIQFQNNGVVDDSQLPKDRFSAERLKGVDSTLKIQPAKLEDSAVYLCASSPRVSEAFFGQGTRLTVV.